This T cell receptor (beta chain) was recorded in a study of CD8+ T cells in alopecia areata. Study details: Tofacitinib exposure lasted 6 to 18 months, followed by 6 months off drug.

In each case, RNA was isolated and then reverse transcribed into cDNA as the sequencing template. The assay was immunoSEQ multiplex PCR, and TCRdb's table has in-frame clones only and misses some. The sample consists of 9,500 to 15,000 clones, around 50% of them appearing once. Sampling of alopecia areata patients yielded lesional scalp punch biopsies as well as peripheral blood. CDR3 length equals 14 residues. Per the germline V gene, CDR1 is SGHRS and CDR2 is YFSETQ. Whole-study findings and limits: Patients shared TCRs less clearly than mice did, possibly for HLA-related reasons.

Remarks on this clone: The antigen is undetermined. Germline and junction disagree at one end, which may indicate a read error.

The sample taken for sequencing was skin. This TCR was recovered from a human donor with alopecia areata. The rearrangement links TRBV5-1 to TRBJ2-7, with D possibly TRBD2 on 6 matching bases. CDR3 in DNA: TGCGCCAGCAGTTTGGGACTGGATAGCTACGAGCAGTACTTC. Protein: CASSLGLDSYEQYF.